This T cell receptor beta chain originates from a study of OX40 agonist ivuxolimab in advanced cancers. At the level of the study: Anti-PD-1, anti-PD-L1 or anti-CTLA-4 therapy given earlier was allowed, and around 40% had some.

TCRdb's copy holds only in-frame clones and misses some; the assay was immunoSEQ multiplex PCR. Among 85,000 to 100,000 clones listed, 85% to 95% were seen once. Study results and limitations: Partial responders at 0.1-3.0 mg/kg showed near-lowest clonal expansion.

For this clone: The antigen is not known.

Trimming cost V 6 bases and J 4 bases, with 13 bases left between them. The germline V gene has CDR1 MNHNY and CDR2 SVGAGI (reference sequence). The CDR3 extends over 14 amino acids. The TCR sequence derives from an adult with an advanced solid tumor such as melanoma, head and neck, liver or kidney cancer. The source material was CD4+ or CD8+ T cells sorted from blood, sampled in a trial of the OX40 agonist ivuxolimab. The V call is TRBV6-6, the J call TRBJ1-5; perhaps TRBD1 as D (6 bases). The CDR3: CASRVGQRNQPQHF. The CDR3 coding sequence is TGTGCCAGCAGGGTCGGACAGCGAAATCAGCCCCAGCATTTT.